These 24 T cell receptor beta chains originate from one sample sequenced in a study of Tregs in tolerant kidney transplant recipients. Assay: immunoSEQ multiplex PCR; the TCRdb copy retains only in-frame clones and omits some. This table has about 8,300 clones, roughly 36% appearing once. Their recognized antigens are unknown. CFSE-labeled recipient PBMCs were cultured less than seven days with irradiated graft donor PBMCs, then FACS-sorted. The material sequenced was CD8+ T cells from blood cultured with allogeneic cells, taken before the transplant. The receptors come from a human patient who received a combined kidney and bone marrow transplant.

This clone has only a few counts. The chain couples TRBV18 to TRBJ1-4; 10 nucleotides agree with TRBD1. There are 15 residues in the CDR3. Germline V CDR1 and CDR2: KGHSH, LQKENI. The V gene end was trimmed by 3 bases and the J gene end by 5 bases; junction bases not matched to a gene: 3. Here the CDR3 DNA reads TGTGCCAGCTCACCCAGGGGACAGGGGAATGAAAAACTGTTTTTT. Translated, it gives CASSPRGQGNEKLFF.

This chain connects TRBV7-6 to TRBJ1-4; D remains ambiguous. The CDR3 is 15 residues long. V lost 1 base and J 7 bases, leaving 13 bases between the germline ends. Germline-derived CDR1 and CDR2 are SGHVS and FNYEAQ. This chain's CDR3 is CASSLGIGSREKLFF. As DNA, the CDR3 is TGTGCCAGCAGCTTAGGGATCGGGAGTCGTGAAAAACTGTTTTTT.

By sample share, this clone is medium-sized (0.01 to 0.1%). The V and J genes are TRBV27 and TRBJ2-3; TRBD2 aligns across 11 bases. V shed 1 base, J shed 4 bases, and the junction held 7 bases outside the gene matches. Germline V CDR1 and CDR2: MNHEY, SMNVEV (reference sequence). The CDR3 contains 17 residues. CDR3 in amino acids: CASSLLMTSGVADTQYF. The CDR3 DNA reads TGTGCCAGCAGTTTATTAATGACTAGCGGGGTGGCAGATACGCAGTATTTT.

This clone was seen a single time. The chain couples TRBV19 to TRBJ2-2; 8 bases fit TRBD1. The CDR3 is 15 amino acids. V gave up 5 bases and J gave up 1 base; unmatched junction bases: 3. Germline CDR1 LNHDA, CDR2 SQIVND (reference sequence). As DNA, the CDR3 is TGTGCCAGTAGTTGGACAGGGAGGAACACCGGGGAGCTGTTTTTT. As protein: CASSWTGRNTGELFF.

A note on this clone: This could be a read error, since a much larger clone is one nucleotide away. This chain uses TRBV4-2 with TRBJ2-7; D is possibly TRBD2 (5 bases). Germline values: CDR1 LGHNA, CDR2 YNFKEQ. CDR3 length: 13 residues. V was clipped by 3 bases and J by 0 bases, with 6 bases between them. The CDR3 is CASSHGSSYEQYF. Written as DNA, the CDR3 is TGTGCCAGCAGCCATGGGAGCTCCTACGAGCAGTACTTC.

The chain has TRBV4-1 and TRBJ2-3; TRBD2 might be the D (6 bases). From germline, CDR1 is MGHRA and CDR2 YSYEKL. The CDR3 contains 15 residues. The germline V and J ends were trimmed by 0 bases and 1 base, with 8 bases remaining between them. The CDR3 DNA reads TGCGCCAGCAGCCAAGATAGCGGTGGCACAGATACGCAGTATTTT. Translating it yields CASSQDSGGTDTQYF.

This clone turned up a few times. The chain couples TRBV4-1 to TRBJ2-7, with D possibly matching TRBD2 (5 bases). CDR3 size: 14 residues. The germline CDR1 and CDR2 sequences are MGHRA and YSYEKL. The germline V and J ends were trimmed by 2 bases and 2 bases, with 10 bases remaining between them. The DNA of the CDR3 is TGCGCCAGCAGCCAAAACAGCGGCCCCTACGAGCAGTACTTC. This translates into CASSQNSGPYEQYF.

This clone has only a few counts. In nucleotides, the CDR3 is TGTGCCAGCAGCTTATACGGCGGGACCATTGGGGAGCAGTACTTC. Amino acids: CASSLYGGTIGEQYF. This rearrangement joins TRBV7-3 to TRBJ2-7; D perhaps matches TRBD2 (6 bases). The CDR3 runs to 15 residues. CDR1 is SGHTA and CDR2 is FQGTGA in the germline V gene. Trimming took 2 bases from V and 7 from J, leaving 18 bases between them.

This clone is medium-sized. The chain employs TRBV4-1 and TRBJ2-7; D might be TRBD1 (6 bases). V was trimmed by 1 base and J by 5 bases, leaving 9 bases between them. CDR1 and CDR2 (germline): MGHRA, YSYEKL. This CDR3 has 13 amino acids. The CDR3 loop is CASSQVGQNEQYF. In DNA, the CDR3 is TGCGCCAGCAGCCAAGTGGGACAAAACGAGCAGTACTTC.

Only one count was recorded for this clone. The V gene is TRBV27, the J gene TRBJ2-7; 12 nucleotides align to TRBD2. The CDR3 has 15 amino acids. Germline V lookup: CDR1 MNHEY, CDR2 SMNVEV (reference sequence). V lost 6 bases, J lost 5 bases, and 8 bases stayed unmatched. CDR3 amino acids: CASSSSTSGSHEQYF. The CDR3 DNA reads as TGTGCCAGCAGCTCTTCGACTAGCGGGAGCCACGAGCAGTACTTC.

The chain is built from TRBV6-6 and TRBJ1-1; maybe TRBD1 (5 bases). The CDR3 totals 14 residues. Germline V lookup: CDR1 MNHNY, CDR2 SVGAGI (reference sequence). V lost 2 bases, J lost 1 base, and 8 bases lay in between. The CDR3 protein is CASSYPGSNTEAFF. The CDR3 DNA follows: TGTGCCAGCAGTTACCCAGGGTCGAACACTGAAGCTTTCTTT.

This clone occurred a few times. The chain has TRBV11-3 and TRBJ2-7, with no clear D. The germline V gene encodes CDR1 SGHNT and CDR2 YENEEA. Trimming cost V 8 bases and J 0 bases, with 8 bases left between them. This CDR3 is built from 12 residues. CDR3 region: CASHGDSYEQYF. CDR3 sequence (DNA): TGTGCCAGCCACGGAGACTCCTACGAGCAGTACTTC.

V is TRBV4-3 and J is TRBJ2-7, with D possibly matching TRBD1 (6 bases). Trimming shortened V by 3 bases and J by 1 base, and 13 bases separated the two germline ends. This CDR3 is 15 amino acids long. CDR1 and CDR2 (germline): LGHNA, YSLEER. This CDR3 reads CASSQLLTGSYEQYF. In DNA, the CDR3 is TGCGCCAGCAGCCAGCTTCTGACAGGTTCCTACGAGCAGTACTTC.

CDR3 protein: CASSLPGSNQPQHF. Written as DNA, the CDR3 is TGTGCCAGCAGTTTGCCAGGGAGCAATCAGCCCCAGCATTTT. This chain uses TRBV28 with TRBJ1-5; tentative D call: TRBD1 (5 bases). Germline assignment: CDR1 MDHEN and CDR2 SYDVKM. The CDR3 is made up of 14 amino acids. V was shortened by 3 bases and J by 1 base, with 7 bases between the two germline ends.

This chain links TRBV11-1 with TRBJ1-1, with unresolved D. The CDR3 loop spans 13 amino acids. V dropped 3 bases and J dropped 4 bases, with 9 bases sitting between them. Germline V gene lookup returns CDR1 SGHAT and CDR2 FQDESV (reference sequence). For the CDR3, the DNA is TGTGCCAGCAGCTTCGGTACGTCCACTGAAGCTTTCTTT. Protein: CASSFGTSTEAFF.

A remark on this clone: The limits of the CDR3 on the DNA are not certain, so only TCRdb's listed CDR3 is given. The J gene is TRBJ2-2, the V gene TRBV14; whether TRBD2, the table's D call, matches the DNA was not checked. The CDR3 sequence runs 14 residues, both termini included. Looked up from germline, CDR1 is SGHDN and CDR2 is FVKESK. The CDR3 spells CASSQEEQGGSCFF.

This clone was detected a few times. Other DNA sequences in the sample encode the same CDR3. The rearrangement joins TRBV6-1 to TRBJ2-7; maybe TRBD1 (6 bases). This CDR3 has 14 residues. Deletions cut 7 bases from V and 4 bases from J, with 17 bases between. In germline, CDR1 is MNHNS, CDR2 SASEGT. CDR3 amino acids: CASNERGTAYEQYF. CDR3 DNA sequence: TGTGCCAGCAACGAAAGGGGGACGGCATACGAGCAGTACTTC.

This clone was seen many times. V usage is TRBV7-2 and J usage is TRBJ1-2; the D gene is possibly TRBD1 (6 bases). The germline V and J ends were trimmed by 5 bases and 3 bases, with 7 bases remaining between them. The CDR3 totals 12 residues. CDR1 and CDR2 (germline): SGHTA, FQGNSA. The CDR3 DNA sequence: TGTGCCAGCAGCACAGGGTACTATGGCTACACCTTC. It translates to CASSTGYYGYTF.

This clone was counted only a few times. The rearrangement joins TRBV9 to TRBJ2-1, with TRBD2 matching 9 bases. Germline CDR1 SGDLS, CDR2 YYNGEE. J lost 4 bases, V lost 3 bases, and 5 bases had no gene match. CDR3 length equals 15 residues. CDR3 in amino acids: CASSDSGSPYNEQFF. As DNA, the CDR3 is TGTGCCAGCAGCGATAGCGGGAGTCCGTACAATGAGCAGTTCTTC.

This clone was counted once. This sequence joins TRBV5-1 and TRBJ2-1, with 7 positions matching TRBD2. The CDR3 is made up of 15 amino acids. V shed 4 bases, J shed 0 bases, and the junction held 4 bases outside the gene matches. Germline V CDR1 and CDR2: SGHRS, YFSETQ. CDR3 in DNA: TGCGCCAGCAGCCCTTGGACTAGCTCCTACAATGAGCAGTTCTTC. This gives the protein CASSPWTSSYNEQFF.

This clone was seen a few times. The rearrangement links TRBV7-3 to TRBJ2-7, with TRBD1 matching 10 bases. The J segment lost 5 bases and the V segment lost 5 bases, leaving 9 bases of the junction unmatched. The CDR3 consists of 15 residues. Germline assignment: CDR1 SGHTA and CDR2 FQGTGA. The CDR3 region is CASSPTTGTGDEQYF. CDR3 coding DNA: TGTGCCAGCAGCCCGACGACAGGGACAGGGGACGAGCAGTACTTC.

This clone was seen a handful of times. The V and J genes are TRBV27 and TRBJ2-2, with D unclear. CDR3 length: 12 residues. Germline V gene sequence: CDR1 MNHEY, CDR2 SMNVEV (reference sequence). Trimming pared 5 bases from V and 5 bases from J, leaving 6 bases between. The CDR3 protein is CASSPATGELFF. The CDR3 nucleotides read TGTGCCAGCAGTCCAGCGACCGGGGAGCTGTTTTTT.

The chain couples TRBV19 to TRBJ1-3; D gene unclear. The CDR3 runs to 14 residues. Germline lookup yields CDR1 LNHDA and CDR2 SQIVND (reference sequence). Trimming stripped 3 bases from V and 4 bases from J, with 10 bases between. CDR3 bases: TGTGCCAGTAGTATCAACAGCAGGGGAAACACCATATATTTT. This codes for CASSINSRGNTIYF.

This chain connects TRBV7-2 to TRBJ1-5; D might be TRBD1 (6 bases). CDR1 and CDR2 (germline): SGHTA, FQGNSA. The CDR3 covers 14 residues. Trimming cost V 4 bases and J 5 bases, with 12 bases left between them. The CDR3 loop reads CASSYRDTYQPQHF. CDR3 bases: TGTGCCAGCAGCTACCGGGACACCTATCAGCCCCAGCATTTT.